This T cell receptor beta chain stems from a study of cytomegalovirus exposure and HLA in healthy donors. PCR amplification relied on 60 Vbeta primers (plus 13 Jbeta primers). The assay was immunoSEQ multiplex PCR, and TCRdb's table has in-frame clones only and misses some. The table for this sample gives 150,000 or so clones. The CDR3 consists of 13 residues. The germline V gene encodes CDR1 MNHEY and CDR2 SMNVEV (reference sequence). V lost 6 bases, J lost 2 bases, and 11 bases lay in between. Sequences were obtained from PBMCs. This chain links TRBV27 with TRBJ2-7, with D unclear. This TCR was recovered from a man in his thirties or forties in good health and CMV-seronegative. CDR3: CASSSPGTYEQYF. The CDR3 DNA follows: TGTGCCAGCAGCTCACCCGGTACCTACGAGCAGTACTTC.